Below are 5 T cell receptor beta chains sequenced from a single sample in a study of OX40 agonist ivuxolimab in advanced cancers. Assay: immunoSEQ multiplex PCR; the TCRdb copy retains only in-frame clones and omits some. The table lists 70,000 to 85,000 clones, approximately 90% of them singletons, with 1.3% in the top ten. This specimen consisted of CD4+ or CD8+ T cells sorted from blood, obtained in a trial of the OX40 agonist ivuxolimab. Receptors were obtained from an adult with an advanced solid tumor such as melanoma, head and neck, liver or kidney cancer.

The rearrangement joins TRBV10-3 to TRBJ1-5, with a tentative D call TRBD1 (5 bases). Germline V gives CDR1 ENHRY, CDR2 SYGVKD. CDR3 size: 13 residues. V shed 0 bases and J shed 6 bases, with 6 bases lying between them. In nucleotides, the CDR3 is TGTGCCATCAGTGAGTCAGGGGCTCAGCCCCAGCATTTT. This translates into CAISESGAQPQHF.

The chain carries TRBV5-1 and TRBJ1-1; TRBD1 is a possible D gene (6 bases). The length of the CDR3 is 15 residues. V shed 4 bases and J shed 5 bases, with 18 bases lying between them. Germline CDR1 is SGHRS and CDR2 is YFSETQ. CDR3 sequence: CASSAMGGRGTEAFF. The CDR3 nucleotides read TGCGCCAGCAGCGCCATGGGGGGCCGGGGAACTGAAGCTTTCTTT.

The genes are TRBV9 and TRBJ2-7, with D possibly being TRBD1 or TRBD2 (5 bases each). The CDR3 runs to 15 residues. Germline values: CDR1 SGDLS, CDR2 YYNGEE. V was cut by 0 bases and J by 6 bases, with 16 bases left in between. The CDR3 nucleotides are TGTGCCAGCAGCGTAGACTGGGACCCTCAAGGCGAGCAGTACTTC. Translated: CASSVDWDPQGEQYF.

The chain is built from TRBV6-6 and TRBJ2-5; tentatively, D is TRBD1 or TRBD2 (6 bases each). V dropped 4 bases and J dropped 0 bases, with 15 bases sitting between them. Germline lookup yields CDR1 MNHNY and CDR2 SVGAGI (reference sequence). CDR3 size: 16 residues. The CDR3 DNA reads as TGTGCCAGCAGTTCGGGGGACACCCTGTACCAAGAGACCCAGTACTTC. Protein sequence: CASSSGDTLYQETQYF.

Here the CDR3 reads CASSYDPSNYGYTF. The CDR3 DNA is TGCGCCAGCAGCTATGACCCCTCTAACTATGGCTACACCTTC. This chain joins TRBV5-1 and TRBJ1-2; D gene unclear. Trimming left V 3 bases short and J 0 bases short, with 9 bases between. The CDR3 has 14 amino acids. Germline values: CDR1 SGHRS, CDR2 YFSETQ.